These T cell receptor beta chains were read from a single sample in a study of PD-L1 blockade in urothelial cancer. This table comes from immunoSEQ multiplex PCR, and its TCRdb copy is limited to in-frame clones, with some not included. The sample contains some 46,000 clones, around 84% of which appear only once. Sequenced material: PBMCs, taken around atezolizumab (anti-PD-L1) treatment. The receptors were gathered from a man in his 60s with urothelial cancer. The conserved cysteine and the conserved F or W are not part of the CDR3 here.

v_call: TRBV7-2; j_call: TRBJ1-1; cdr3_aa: ASSLSSEGRTEAF
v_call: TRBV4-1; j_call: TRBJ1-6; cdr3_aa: ASSQEGLNNSPLH
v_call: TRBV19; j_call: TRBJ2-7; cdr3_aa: ASTIGSEQY
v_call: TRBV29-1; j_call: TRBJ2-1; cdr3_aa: SVEGQGPEQF
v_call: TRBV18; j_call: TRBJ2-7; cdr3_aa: ASSPPTGADEQY
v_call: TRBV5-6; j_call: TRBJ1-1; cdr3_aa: ASSPWTVEDTEAF
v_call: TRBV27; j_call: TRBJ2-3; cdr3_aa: ASSSPTHIDTQY
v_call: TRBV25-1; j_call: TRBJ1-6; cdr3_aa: AIDRGFLGNSPLH
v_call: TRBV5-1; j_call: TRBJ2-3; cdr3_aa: ASSLFGMGTDTQY
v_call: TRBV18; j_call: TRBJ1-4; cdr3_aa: ASSPSGAGEKLF
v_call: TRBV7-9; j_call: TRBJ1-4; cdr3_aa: ASSSRQGGATNEKLF
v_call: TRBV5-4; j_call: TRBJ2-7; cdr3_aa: ASSLGYGNWEQY
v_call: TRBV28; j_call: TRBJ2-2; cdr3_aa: ASSPRSTGELF
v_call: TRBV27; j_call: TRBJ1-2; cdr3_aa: AAWSVGKWGYT
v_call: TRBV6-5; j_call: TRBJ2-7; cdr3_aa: ASSYQASGPSYEQY
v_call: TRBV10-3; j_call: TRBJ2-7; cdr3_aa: AINSGEAYEQY
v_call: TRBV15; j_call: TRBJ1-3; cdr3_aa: ATSRAGFSGNTIY
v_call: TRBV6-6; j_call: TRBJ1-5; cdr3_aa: ASSQGGRSQPQH
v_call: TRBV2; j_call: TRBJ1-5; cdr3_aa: ASSTDRDQPQH
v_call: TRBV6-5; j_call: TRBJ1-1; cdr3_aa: ASSLTGLMNTEAF
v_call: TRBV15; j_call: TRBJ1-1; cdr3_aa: ATSRDSGGNTEAF
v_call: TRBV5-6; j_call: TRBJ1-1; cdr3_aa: ASSGQGGGTEAF
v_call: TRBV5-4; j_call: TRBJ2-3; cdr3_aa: ASSLLQQPDTQY
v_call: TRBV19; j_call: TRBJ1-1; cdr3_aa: ASSPGGSTNTEAF
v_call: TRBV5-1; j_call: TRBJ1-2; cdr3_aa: ASSTGTPENGYT
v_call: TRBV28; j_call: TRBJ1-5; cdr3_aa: ASQGAGGRQPQH
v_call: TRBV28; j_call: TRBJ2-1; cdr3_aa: ASSLRWNEQF
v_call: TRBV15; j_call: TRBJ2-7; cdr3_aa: ATSRDQAVSYEQY